The TCR beta chain described here comes from a study of blood T cells in healthy people across ages (dated by TCRdb to 2013 to 2016). Regarding the research as a whole: In model experiments, template switching captured roughly one uniquely barcoded TCR beta cDNA molecule for every two T cells. The donors were split into four age groups: young (average about 15 years), middle-aged (about 40), aged (more than 60) and long-lived (approximately 89). To avoid experimental bias, donors of different ages were randomly spread across the sequencing lanes. For two donors (one aged 18 to 29 and one aged 80 or older), the study analyzed two additional independent replicas of 1 million unique cDNA reads from the same blood draw. Using deep sequencing normalized with unique cDNA molecular identifiers, the study measured how TCR beta repertoire diversity changes with age. The paper as a whole reports these results and caveats: Compared with the aged group, the long-lived group had more naive CD4+ T cells, fewer expanded clones and increased TCR diversity, a pattern suggesting age selection. The CMV infection status of donors was not known, potentially confounding age-related changes in expanded clonotypes. Estimates of total diversity based on one million sequenced T cells were considered lower bounds and underestimates. As age increased, observed TCR beta diversity per million T cells dropped in a roughly linear way, and a significant reduction was already evident by age 40. There was a strong correlation between observed TCR beta diversity and the percentage of naive T cells measured by flow cytometry. Conclusive comparison of naive and antigen-experienced compartments was prevented by the profiling of bulk unsorted PBMCs.

The 39 donors, aged about 6 to 90 years, were systemically healthy Caucasian individuals from Russia. Each donor gave approximately 9.4 milliliters of peripheral blood, drawn into EDTA-treated Vacutainer tubes. PBMCs were isolated by Ficoll-Paque density-gradient centrifugation, with at least 6 million obtained per sample. Trizol reagent was used to extract total RNA from PBMCs, with at least 6 micrograms per sample. For every donor, an aliquot of PBMCs went through flow cytometry to measure the percentages of naive CD45RAhigh/CD27high T cells. The germline V gene (reference sequence) provides CDR1 LGHDT and CDR2 YNNKEL. The CDR3 measures 15 amino acids from cysteine to phenylalanine. The only DNA kept is the CDR3, 45 bases in frame from the first base. Libraries were made using 5' RACE. Instrument used: Illumina HiSeq 2500. A second PCR of about 6 to 11 cycles was performed with a sample-barcoded 5' primer and a J-beta primer mix. Each TCR beta cDNA molecule received a unique molecular identifier from a template-switch 5' adaptor carrying 12 random nucleotides. At least 2.5 million CDR3-containing paired-end reads were obtained from each sample. First-strand cDNA was synthesized from all RNA with the Mint cDNA synthesis kit, primed by a TRBC-specific oligonucleotide. After uracil-DNA glycosylase treatment, a first 18-cycle PCR used universal primers M1SS and BC2_uni_R on all cDNA. Concerning the study's data processing: Each sample was normalized by randomly selecting 1 million high-quality reads, each carrying a distinct molecular identifier. Reads with shared molecular identifiers were discarded instead of being binned into consensus sequences. MiTCR, with a Q25 quality threshold and the strictest error-elimination algorithm, was used for CDR3 identification, clonotype clustering and error correction. Lower-bound total TCR beta diversity was estimated with a nonparametric unseen species model using Euler transformation. The public reads were reprocessed in TCRdb via fastp at Q25 and MiXCR, keeping in-frame beta chains. Each CDR3 protein gets just one entry, which takes the most common genes and DNA from the rows behind it. TCRdb, rather than the study authors, made the V and J calls. This sample gives 700,000 to 900,000 distinct CDR3 sequences in total; roughly 50% of them show up just once. Roughly two fifths of the sample lies in the top ten.

Concerning this clonotype itself: Its antigen remains undetermined. Nothing much larger sits one base from this clone, and base qualities are not available.

Sequencing input: blood. This chain is built from TRBV3-1 and TRBJ2-5; TRBD2 is a possible D gene, resting on 5 matching bases. The J call is in doubt because the DNA end fits TRBJ2-7 better. This receptor was taken from a man older than 75 in good health. The DNA sequence is TGTGCCAGCAGCCAAGTGGGTAGCGCCGGCTACGAGCAGTACTTC. Translation gives CASSQVGSAGYEQYF.